This TCR beta chain is from a study of glioma-infiltrating T cells. Study-wide results and limits: Gliomas, especially low-grade, showed above-expected tissue-blood divergence; non-neoplastic patients showed below.

Per germline, CDR1 SGDLS and CDR2 YYNGEE. This CDR3 is built from 15 residues. V was pared by 3 bases and J by 4 bases, with 5 bases of the junction left unmatched. Amplification of TCR alpha and beta CDR3 regions from RNA used iRepertoire nested multiplex PCR. For one-step reverse transcription and amplification, roughly 100-400 ng of tissue mRNA or PBMC total RNA was used. TCRdb redid the calling of the multiplex PCR reads with MiXCR, one entry per CDR3 protein. The repertoire holds approximately 190,000 distinct CDR3 sequences, with roughly a third as singletons. This clonotype was counted ten times or more. Its antigen is undetermined.

The sequenced sample was glioma tissue, nonneoplastic brain tissue, or PBMCs (not recorded which). The TCR comes from a human donor with low-grade glioma or glioblastoma, undergoing nonglioma brain surgery, or in good health (not recorded which). This chain uses TRBV9 with TRBJ2-1; TRBD2 matches 9 bases. This CDR3 reads CASSASGIQYNEQFF. In DNA form, the CDR3 reads TGTGCCAGCAGCGCTAGCGGGATACAATACAATGAGCAGTTCTTC.